These 15 T cell receptor beta chains share one sample of origin, sequenced in a study of blood T cells in healthy people across ages. The use of a sample-barcoded 5' primer and a J-beta primer mix characterized a second PCR of roughly 6 to 11 cycles. TCRdb used MiXCR to reprocess the 5' RACE reads, holding one entry per CDR3 protein. This table holds 590,000 or so distinct CDR3 sequences, about 30% found once. The sequenced sample consisted of blood. The receptors here all came from a woman older than 75 in good health.

This clonotype was recorded a few times. A read error may be the cause here, since a much bigger clone is one base away. The chain couples TRBV20-1 to TRBJ2-4; 7 bases are shared with TRBD2. Germline CDR1 DFQATT, CDR2 SNEGSKA (reference sequence). This CDR3 is built from 15 residues. Trimming cost V 0 bases and J 13 bases; bases outside gene matches: 15. The DNA of the CDR3 is TGCAGTGCTAGAGATCCCAGCGGGGTTCTTAATGAGCAGTACTTC. Its protein is CSARDPSGVLNEQYF.

Regarding this clonotype: The junction shows a germline mismatch at one end, possibly a read error. V is TRBV20-1 and J is TRBJ1-4, with 7 nucleotides matching TRBD1. This CDR3 region has 12 residues. Germline values: CDR1 DFQATT, CDR2 SNEGSKA (reference sequence). Here the CDR3 reads CSLDRLNEKRFF. DNA for the CDR3: TGCAGCCTGGACAGGCTTAATGAAAAACGGTTTTTT.

This clonotype was found a few times. This may be a read error: a much more frequent sequence differs by one nucleotide. Here the CDR3 DNA reads TGTGCCCCCCTCACTAGCGGGGCAGATACGCAGTATTTT. This sequence encodes CAPLTSGADTQYF. V usage is TRBV6-5 and J usage is TRBJ2-3; 10 bases are shared with TRBD2. The CDR3 is 13 amino acids. The V segment lost 11 bases and the J segment 4 bases; nucleotides outside the gene matches: 6. Germline CDR1 is MNHEY and CDR2 is SVGAGI.

The V gene is TRBV5-1, the J gene TRBJ1-2; 7 positions agree with TRBD1. The CDR3 is 15 residues long. J gave up 4 bases and V 3 bases, and 9 bases lay outside the gene matches. Germline V gene data show CDR1 as SGHRS and CDR2 as YFSETQ. As DNA, the CDR3 is TGCGCCAGCAGCTCGGAGACAGGGCACTTCTATGGCTACACCTTC. It yields the protein CASSSETGHFYGYTF.

This clonotype was recorded at least ten times. The chain combines TRBV12-3 or TRBV12-4 with TRBJ1-5, with 10 bases that match TRBD1. This CDR3 has 13 residues. J was trimmed by 5 bases and V by 6 bases; bases with no gene match: 1. CDR3 bases: TGTGCCAGCAGGGGGACAGGGGATCAGCCCCAGCATTTT. Amino acids: CASRGTGDQPQHF.

The chain combines TRBV18 with TRBJ2-1, with 9 bases fitting TRBD1. TRBJ2-7 matches the DNA end more closely, so the J call is doubtful. Germline-derived CDR1 and CDR2 are KGHSH and LQKENI. This CDR3 is built from 16 residues. This CDR3 is CASSPLDRGRVNEQYF. The CDR3 DNA is TGTGCCAGCTCACCACTCGACAGGGGGAGGGTCAATGAGCAGTACTTC.

The chain links TRBV20-1 to TRBJ2-1; 9 positions match TRBD2. This CDR3 comprises 13 residues. The germline gives CDR1 DFQATT, CDR2 SNEGSKA (reference sequence). V shed 7 bases, J shed 8 bases, and the junction held 9 bases outside the gene matches. In nucleotides, the CDR3 is TGCAGTGGACTAGCGGCCATTCGAGATGAGCAGTTCTTC. Translation: CSGLAAIRDEQFF.

This clonotype was counted only a few times. The chain couples TRBV20-1 to TRBJ2-5; a possible D gene is TRBD1 (6 bases). CDR1 is DFQATT, CDR2 SNEGSKA, per germline (reference sequence). V was shortened by 3 bases and J by 9 bases, with 20 bases between the two germline ends. The CDR3 extends over 14 amino acids. DNA of the CDR3: TGCAGTGCTAGGAATCCAGGGGTTCAGGAGGCCCAGTACTTC. Its translation is CSARNPGVQEAQYF.

Notes on this clonotype: Since a much larger clone is just one base distant, this may be a read error. The genes are TRBV10-3 and TRBJ1-5, with TRBD1 as a possible D gene (5 bases). In germline, CDR1 is ENHRY, CDR2 SYGVKD. The CDR3 covers 13 residues. Trimming shortened V by 3 bases and J by 9 bases, and 12 bases separated the two germline ends. DNA for the CDR3: TGTGCCATCAGTGATTTGGGGGATCCGCCCCAGCATTTT. Its protein product is CAISDLGDPPQHF.

The chain is built from TRBV28 and TRBJ1-6; D is unresolved. Germline assignment: CDR1 MDHEN and CDR2 SYDVKM. There are 16 residues in the CDR3. V was pared by 5 bases and J by 0 bases, with 11 bases between. CDR3: CASSKDWSSYNSPLHF. The CDR3 nucleotides read TGTGCCAGCAGTAAAGACTGGAGCTCCTATAATTCACCCCTCCACTTT.

This clonotype occurred once. One base away lies a much larger clone, so this may be a sequencing read error. This chain uses TRBV7-2 with TRBJ1-2, with 8 bases identical to TRBD1. Germline lookup yields CDR1 SGHTA and CDR2 FQGNSA. The CDR3 has 14 residues. DNA of the CDR3: TGTGCCAACAGCATTTTACGGACAGGGATGAGCTACACCTTC. It is translated as CANSILRTGMSYTF.

Concerning this clonotype: A read error is possible here, since a much larger clone lies one base away. The chain uses TRBV9 and TRBJ2-5; 7 bases agree with TRBD1. Germline CDR1 is SGDLS and CDR2 is YYNGEE. CDR3 length: 14 amino acids. Written as DNA, the CDR3 is TGTGCCAGCAGCGTAGGATATAGGGGGCTCGAGCAGCACTTC. Amino acid sequence: CASSVGYRGLEQHF.

This clonotype was seen at least ten times. The chain recombines TRBV6-2 or TRBV6-3 with TRBJ1-2; D unclear. V was pared by 6 bases and J by 4 bases, with 6 bases between. CDR1 and CDR2 from the germline V gene are MNHEY and SVGEGT. This CDR3 has 11 amino acids. The CDR3: CASSPSYGYTF. The CDR3, as DNA: TGTGCCAGCAGCCCCTCCTATGGCTACACCTTC.

This chain connects TRBV29-1 to TRBJ2-5, with 7 bases fitting TRBD1. The J call is doubtful: the DNA matches TRBJ2-7 better. From germline, CDR1 is SQVTM and CDR2 ANQGSEA. The CDR3 consists of 14 residues. CDR3 region: CSVEEPKGADEQYF. CDR3 DNA: TGCAGCGTTGAGGAACCTAAGGGGGCCGACGAGCAGTACTTC.

This clonotype was counted only a few times. A much larger clone is a single base away; this may be a read error. This chain connects TRBV12-3 or TRBV12-4 to TRBJ1-1; possible D gene TRBD1, 5 bases. The V and J ends lost 6 bases and 1 base respectively, with 12 bases between them. The CDR3 loop spans 14 amino acids. CDR3 nucleotides: TGTGCCAGCAGGCGCGGGACCCCGAACACTGAAGCTTTCTTT. It translates to CASRRGTPNTEAFF.